This T cell receptor (beta chain) was obtained from a study of control samples from healthy donors and cancer patients (dated by TCRdb to about 2020). About this clone itself: Its binding antigen is unknown. No base qualities exist here, and no much larger clone lies one base off it.

The V end loses 4 bases and the J end loses 1 base, and a stretch of 6 bases separates them. From the cysteine up to the phenylalanine, the CDR3 has a length of 13 residues. Only the CDR3 portion is preserved as DNA: 39 bases, with reading frame beginning at the first base. Looking up the germline V gene (reference sequence) yields CDR1 WNHNN and CDR2 SYGVQD. Receptor libraries were prepared by the immunoSEQ multiplex PCR assay. Held by TCRdb, this immuneACCESS table contains in-frame sequences only and omits some clones. Under half of the omission traces to an unresolved V gene where checked; the cause of the rest is unknown. Counted in this sample were around 97,000 clones; around nine tenths of them appeared once. Of the sample, approximately 19% is held by the ten largest clones.

The rearranged chain carries TRBV10-1 and TRBJ2-3; TRBD2 might be the D gene, on 6 matching bases. The receptor comes from a man aged 60-69 years with lung cancer. Sequenced material: PBMCs. In nucleotide form, the sequence is TGCGCCAGCAGTGCGGGGGGCACAGATACGCAGTATTTT. Its translation reads: CASSAGGTDTQYF.